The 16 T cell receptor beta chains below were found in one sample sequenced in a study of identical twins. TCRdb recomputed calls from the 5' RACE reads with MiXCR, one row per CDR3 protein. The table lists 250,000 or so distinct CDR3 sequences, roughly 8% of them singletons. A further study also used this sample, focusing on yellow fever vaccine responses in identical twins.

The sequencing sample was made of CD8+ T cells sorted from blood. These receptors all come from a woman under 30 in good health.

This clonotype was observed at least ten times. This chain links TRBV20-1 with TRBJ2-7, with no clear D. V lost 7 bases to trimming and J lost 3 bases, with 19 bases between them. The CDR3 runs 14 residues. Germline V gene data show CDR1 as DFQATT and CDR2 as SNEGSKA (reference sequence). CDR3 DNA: TGCAGTGTTATAGGGTTGGTACAAGGCTACGAGCAGTACTTC. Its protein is CSVIGLVQGYEQYF.

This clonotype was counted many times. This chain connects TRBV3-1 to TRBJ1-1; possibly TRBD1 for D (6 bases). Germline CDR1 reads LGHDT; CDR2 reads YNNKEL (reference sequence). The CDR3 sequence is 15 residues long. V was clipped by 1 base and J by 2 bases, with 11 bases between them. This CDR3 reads CASSQVLQGNTEAFF. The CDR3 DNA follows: TGTGCCAGCAGCCAAGTGTTACAGGGCAACACTGAAGCTTTCTTT.

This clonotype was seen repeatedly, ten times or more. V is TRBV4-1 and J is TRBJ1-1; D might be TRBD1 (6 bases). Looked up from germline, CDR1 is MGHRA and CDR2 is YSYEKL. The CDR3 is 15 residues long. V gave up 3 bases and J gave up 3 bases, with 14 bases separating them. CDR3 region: CASSHATGRDTEAFF. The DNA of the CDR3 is TGCGCCAGCAGCCATGCGACAGGTCGTGACACTGAAGCTTTCTTT.

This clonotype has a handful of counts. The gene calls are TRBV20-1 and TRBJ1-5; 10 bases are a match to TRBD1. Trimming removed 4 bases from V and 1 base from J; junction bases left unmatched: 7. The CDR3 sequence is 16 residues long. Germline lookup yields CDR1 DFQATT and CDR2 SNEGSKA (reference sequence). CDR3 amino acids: CSAIGQGGESNQPQHF. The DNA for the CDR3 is TGCAGTGCTATAGGACAGGGGGGTGAGAGCAATCAGCCCCAGCATTTT.

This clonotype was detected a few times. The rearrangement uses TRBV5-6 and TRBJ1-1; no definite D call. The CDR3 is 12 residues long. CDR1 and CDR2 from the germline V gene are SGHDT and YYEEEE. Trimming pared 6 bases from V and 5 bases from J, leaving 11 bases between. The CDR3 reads CASKSWGTEAFF. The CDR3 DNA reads TGTGCCAGCAAATCGTGGGGAACTGAAGCTTTCTTT.

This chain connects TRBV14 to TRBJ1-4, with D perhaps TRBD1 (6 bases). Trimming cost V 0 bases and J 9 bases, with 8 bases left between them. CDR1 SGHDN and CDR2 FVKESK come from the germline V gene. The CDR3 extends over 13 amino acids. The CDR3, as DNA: TGTGCCAGCAGCCAAGAGGGGGCCCAAAAACTGTTTTTT. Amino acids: CASSQEGAQKLFF.

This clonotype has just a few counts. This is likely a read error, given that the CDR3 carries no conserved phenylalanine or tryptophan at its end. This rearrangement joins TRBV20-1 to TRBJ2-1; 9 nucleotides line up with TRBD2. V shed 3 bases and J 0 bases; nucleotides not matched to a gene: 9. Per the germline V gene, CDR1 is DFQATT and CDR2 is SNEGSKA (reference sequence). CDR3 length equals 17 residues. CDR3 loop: CSASFPAGGPSYNEQFL. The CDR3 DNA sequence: TGCAGTGCTAGTTTTCCAGCGGGGGGTCCCTCCTACAATGAGCAGTTCTTG.

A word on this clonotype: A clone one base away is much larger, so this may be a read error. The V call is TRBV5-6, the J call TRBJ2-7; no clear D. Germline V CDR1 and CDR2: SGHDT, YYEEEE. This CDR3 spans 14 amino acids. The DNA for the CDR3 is TGTGCCTGCAGCTTGAACAGAGTCTCCTACGAGCAGTACTTC. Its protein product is CACSLNRVSYEQYF.

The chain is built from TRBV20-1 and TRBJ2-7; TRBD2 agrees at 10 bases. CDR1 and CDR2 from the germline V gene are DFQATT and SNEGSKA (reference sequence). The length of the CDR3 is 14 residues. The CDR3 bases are TGCGCCCCGTCTGGTCTAGCGGGAGCTCAGGAGCAGTACTTC. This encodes CAPSGLAGAQEQYF.

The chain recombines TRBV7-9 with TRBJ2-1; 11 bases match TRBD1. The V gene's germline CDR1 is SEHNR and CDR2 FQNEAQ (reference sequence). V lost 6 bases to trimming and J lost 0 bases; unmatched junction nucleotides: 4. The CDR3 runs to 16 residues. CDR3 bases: TGTGCCAGCAGACAAGGACAGGGGGCCTCCTACAATGAGCAGTTCTTC. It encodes CASRQGQGASYNEQFF. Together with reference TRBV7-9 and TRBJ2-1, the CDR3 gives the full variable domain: DTGVSQNPRHKITKRGQNVTFRCDPISEHNRLYWYRQTLGQGPEFLTYFQNEAQLEKSRLLSDRFSAERPKGSFSTLEIQRTEQGDSAMYLCASRQGQGASYNEQFFGPGTRLTVL.

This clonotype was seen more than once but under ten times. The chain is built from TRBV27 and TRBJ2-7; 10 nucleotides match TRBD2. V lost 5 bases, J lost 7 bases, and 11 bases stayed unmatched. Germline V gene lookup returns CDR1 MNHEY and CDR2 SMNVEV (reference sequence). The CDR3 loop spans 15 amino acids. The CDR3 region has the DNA TGTGCCAGCAGTCTGTCCAGCGGGGGGGCCGTTGAGCAGTACTTC. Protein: CASSLSSGGAVEQYF.

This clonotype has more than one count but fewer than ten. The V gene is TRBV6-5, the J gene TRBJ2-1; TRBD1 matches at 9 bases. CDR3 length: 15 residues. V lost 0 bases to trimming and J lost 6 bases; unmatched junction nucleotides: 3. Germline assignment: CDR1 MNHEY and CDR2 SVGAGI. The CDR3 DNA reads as TGTGCCAGCAGTTACTCGGGACAGGGCGGCAATGAGCAGTTCTTC. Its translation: CASSYSGQGGNEQFF.

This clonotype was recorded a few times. DNA of the CDR3: TGTGCCAGCAGTTCCCCCCTACGGGAGGCTGAGCAGTTCTTC. Translated: CASSSPLREAEQFF. V gene TRBV12-3 or TRBV12-4 combines with J gene TRBJ2-1; 7 bases map to TRBD2. The length of the CDR3 is 14 residues. Trimming took 4 bases from V and 9 from J; bases not matched to a gene: 9.

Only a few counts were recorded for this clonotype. CDR3 in amino acids: CASSLPNINYYNEQFF. CDR3 DNA sequence: TGCGCCAGCAGCTTACCAAATATTAACTACTACAATGAGCAGTTCTTC. The chain combines TRBV5-1 with TRBJ2-1, with D hard to call. CDR1 and CDR2 (germline): SGHRS, YFSETQ. The CDR3 is made up of 16 amino acids. Trimming shortened V by 2 bases and J by 3 bases, and 15 bases separated the two germline ends.

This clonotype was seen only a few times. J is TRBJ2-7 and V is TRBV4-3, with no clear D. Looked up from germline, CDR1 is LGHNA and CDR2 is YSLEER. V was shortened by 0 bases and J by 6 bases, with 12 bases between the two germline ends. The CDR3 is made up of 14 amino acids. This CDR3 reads CASSQDYGPGEQYF. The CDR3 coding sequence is TGCGCCAGCAGCCAAGACTACGGGCCTGGCGAGCAGTACTTC.

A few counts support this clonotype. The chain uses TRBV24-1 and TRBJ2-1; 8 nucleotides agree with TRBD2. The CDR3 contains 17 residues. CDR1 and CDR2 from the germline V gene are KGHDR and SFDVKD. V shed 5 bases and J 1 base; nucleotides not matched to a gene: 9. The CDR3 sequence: CATSGSLAGKSYNEQFF. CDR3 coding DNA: TGTGCCACCAGTGGTTCGTTAGCGGGGAAATCCTACAATGAGCAGTTCTTC.